These T cell receptor beta chains were read from a single sample in a study of cytomegalovirus exposure and HLA in healthy donors. The repertoire was sequenced with immunoSEQ multiplex PCR; TCRdb's copy has only in-frame clones and lacks some. The sample lists 45,000 to 65,000 clones, around three quarters seen once, with approximately 3.6% in the top ten. The sample consisted of PBMCs. Every receptor here comes from a woman between 40 and 55 years old in good health and CMV-seropositive. The conserved cysteine and the conserved F or W are not part of the CDR3 here.

v_gene	j_gene	CDR3aa
TRBV6-6	TRBJ2-3	ASSYLGSGGSDTQY
TRBV2	TRBJ1-2	ASRAGQWATFYGYT
TRBV18	TRBJ2-6	ASSLLAVEGANVLT
TRBV18	TRBJ1-3	ASSPQGLGNTIY
TRBV6-5	TRBJ1-1	ASSYLDRDTEAF
TRBV7-8	NA	ASSRGQTYEQY
TRBV19	TRBJ1-1	ASRSVVTEAF
TRBV30	TRBJ2-7	AWRTSSSYEQY
TRBV4-1	TRBJ1-5	ASSLGQGGNQPQH
TRBV27	NA	ASSLTRGVNYEQY
TRBV5-4	TRBJ2-3	ASSLVGIRRDTQY
TRBV5-1	TRBJ2-3	ASSLGGGGTDTQY
TRBV5-6	TRBJ2-7	ASSFVVSGGASRYEQY
TRBV6-5	TRBJ1-6	ASSFLWGGSPLH
TRBV7-9	TRBJ2-3	ASSPYRTSGESDTQY
TRBV21-1	TRBJ2-1	ASILQGAYNEQF
TRBV11-2	TRBJ1-1	ASSLAGGDTEAF
TRBV4-1	TRBJ2-2	ASSQPYRGTGELF
TRBV10-1	TRBJ2-5	ASSESTGETQY
TRBV4-3	TRBJ1-1	ASSRERFQTEAF
TRBV9	TRBJ2-3	ASSSRTSVDTQY
TRBV25-1	TRBJ2-3	ASSEGSWGSTDTQY
TRBV7-2	TRBJ2-1	ASSPTGNNEQF
TRBV19	TRBJ2-2	ASIGTSVSTGELF
TRBV5-4	TRBJ2-5	ASSRDSQETQY
TRBV6-4	TRBJ2-2	ASSEKGTGANTGELF
TRBV6-1	TRBJ1-5	ASSRTGDQPQH
TRBV5-1	TRBJ2-7	ASSPRDRASYEQY
TRBV5-1	TRBJ2-5	ASSLVPNMQETQY
TRBV5-6	TRBJ1-3	ASSFLTLDRLSGNTIY
TRBV11-2	TRBJ1-3	ASSWRPQPSGNTIY
TRBV7-2	TRBJ1-2	ASSLGYVDGYT
TRBV7-2	TRBJ1-1	ASSFTQAEAF
TRBV6-5	TRBJ1-3	ASRLLRTGGNTIY
TRBV18	TRBJ2-7	ASSPRDPGREQY
TRBV6-1	TRBJ2-5	ASSVLSETQY
TRBV2	TRBJ1-6	ASSAQGPPLH
TRBV5-6	TRBJ2-2	ASSPRAGPEGAGELF
TRBV27	TRBJ1-3	ASSLNPGSGNTIY
TRBV2	TRBJ2-3	ASILARTDTQY